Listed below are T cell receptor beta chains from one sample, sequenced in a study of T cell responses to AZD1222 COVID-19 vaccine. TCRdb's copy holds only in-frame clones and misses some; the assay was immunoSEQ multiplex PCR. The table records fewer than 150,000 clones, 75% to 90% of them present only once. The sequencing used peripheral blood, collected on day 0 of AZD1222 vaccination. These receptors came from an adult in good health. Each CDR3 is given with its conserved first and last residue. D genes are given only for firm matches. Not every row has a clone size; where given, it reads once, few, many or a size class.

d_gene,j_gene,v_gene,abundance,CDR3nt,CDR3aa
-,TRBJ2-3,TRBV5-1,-,TGCGCCAGCAGCTTGGGGGAGGTGGGGCTAGATACGCAGTATTTT,CASSLGEVGLDTQYF
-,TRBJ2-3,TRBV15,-,TGTGCCACCAGCAGGGCGGGGAGAGGAGATACGCAGTATTTT,CATSRAGRGDTQYF
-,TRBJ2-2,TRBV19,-,TGTGCCAGTAGTAGGACCCAAGACAGATGGTTGACCACCGGGGAGCTGTTTTTT,CASSRTQDRWLTTGELFF
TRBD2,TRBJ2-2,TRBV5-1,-,TGCGCCAGCAGATACGTGACTAGCCGGGCCGGGGAGCTGTTTTTT,CASRYVTSRAGELFF
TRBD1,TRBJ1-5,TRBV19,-,TGTGCCAGTAGTTCGACAGGGAATCAGCCCCAGCATTTT,CASSSTGNQPQHF
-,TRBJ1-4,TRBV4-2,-,TGTGCCAGCAGCCAAGATCTCGGGACATATCTCAATGAAAAACTGTTTTTT,CASSQDLGTYLNEKLFF
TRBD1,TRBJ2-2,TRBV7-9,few,TGTGCCAGCAGGGGAAGACAGGGGGCTATGGCAACCGGGGAGCTGTTTTTT,CASRGRQGAMATGELFF
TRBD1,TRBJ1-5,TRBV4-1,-,TGCGCCAGCAGCCACGAGACAGGGGGTTCTAGCAATCAGCCCCAGCATTTT,CASSHETGGSSNQPQHF
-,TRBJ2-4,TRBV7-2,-,TGTGCCAGCAGCTTAAGGGAAAGTCTAGCCAAAAACATTCAGTACTTC,CASSLRESLAKNIQYF
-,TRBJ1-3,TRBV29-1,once,TGCAGCGTTGAATGGGCCGGGACGGAGAAACGAAACACCATATATTTT,CSVEWAGTEKRNTIYF
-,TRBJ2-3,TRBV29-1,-,TGCAGCGTGGCTAGTGGGGGAACGGGTACAGATACGCAGTATTTT,CSVASGGTGTDTQYF
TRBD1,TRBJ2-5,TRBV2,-,TGTGCCAGCACCGGGACAGGGGGAGAGACCCAGTACTTC,CASTGTGGETQYF
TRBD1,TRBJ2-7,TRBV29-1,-,TGCAGCGTTAACCACAGGGGTTACCACGAGCAGTACTTC,CSVNHRGYHEQYF
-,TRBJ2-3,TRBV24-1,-,TGTGCCACCAGTGATTTTGCCGGGTCGGGCACAGATACGCAGTATTTT,CATSDFAGSGTDTQYF
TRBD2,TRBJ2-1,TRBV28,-,TGTGCCAGCAGGGGACTGGGCGGGAGGTACAATGAGCAGTTCTTC,CASRGLGGRYNEQFF
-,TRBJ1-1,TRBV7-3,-,TGTGCCAGCAGCCCCGGTGTCGGAATGAACACTGAAGCTTTCTTT,CASSPGVGMNTEAFF
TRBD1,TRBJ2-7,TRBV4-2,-,TGTGCCAGCAGCCTAAAGGGGGCAGCCCGAGAGGAGCAGTACTTC,CASSLKGAAREEQYF
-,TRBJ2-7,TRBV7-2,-,TGTGCCAGCAGCTTGGGACGAAGCGAATACGAGCAGTACTTC,CASSLGRSEYEQYF
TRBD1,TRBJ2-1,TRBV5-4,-,TGTGCCAGCAGCCCGTGGGACAGGGTGGCAGATGAGCAGTTCTTC,CASSPWDRVADEQFF
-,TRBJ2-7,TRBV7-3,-,TGTGCCAGCAGCCAGGGACCAGGCTACGAGCAGTACTTC,CASSQGPGYEQYF
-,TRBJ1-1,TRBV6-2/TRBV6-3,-,TGTGCCAGCAGTTATTCGGCTCCCTTGGGCACTGAAGCTTTCTTT,CASSYSAPLGTEAFF
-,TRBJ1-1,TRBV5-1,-,TGCGCCAGCAGCTTGAGGGAGTTGAGCACTGAAGCTTTCTTT,CASSLRELSTEAFF
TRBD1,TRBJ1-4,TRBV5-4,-,TGTGCCAGCAGCTCCGGGACAGGAAATGAAAAACTGTTTTTT,CASSSGTGNEKLFF
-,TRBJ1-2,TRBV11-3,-,TGTGCCAGCACCTCCCGCCGGTGGGGCAACTATGGCTACACCTTC,CASTSRRWGNYGYTF
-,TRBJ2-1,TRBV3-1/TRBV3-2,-,TGTGCCAGCAGCCAAGGTCGGCTAAATTACAATGAGCAGTTCTTC,CASSQGRLNYNEQFF
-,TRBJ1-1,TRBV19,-,TGTGCCACACAGGAGGGGTACACTGAAGCTTTCTTT,CATQEGYTEAFF
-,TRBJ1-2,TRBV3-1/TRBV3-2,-,TGTGCCAGCAGCCAAGATCTAGGGCTTGGCTACACCTTC,CASSQDLGLGYTF
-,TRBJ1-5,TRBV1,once,TGCACCAGCAGCCACTGCACAGGCGACCAATATAGCAATCAGCCCCAGCATTTT,CTSSHCTGDQYSNQPQHF
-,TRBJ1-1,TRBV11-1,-,TGTGCCAGCAGCTGGTCCCCGCGGGCTGAAGCTTTCTTT,CASSWSPRAEAFF
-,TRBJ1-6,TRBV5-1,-,TGCGCCAGCAGCCTGTCGGGGTCACCCCTCCACTTT,CASSLSGSPLHF
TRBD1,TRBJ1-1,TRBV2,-,TGTGCCAGCGTCCGGGACAGGAACACTGAAGCTTTCTTT,CASVRDRNTEAFF
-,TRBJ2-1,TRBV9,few,TGTGCCAGCAGCGGGAATCGAAAGAGTGTCCGGGGTGAGCAGTTCTTC,CASSGNRKSVRGEQFF
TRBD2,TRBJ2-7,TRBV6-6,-,TGTGCCAGCAGTCCCCTCGGGACTAGCGGGAACTCCTACGAGCAGTACTTC,CASSPLGTSGNSYEQYF
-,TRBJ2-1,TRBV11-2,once,TGTGCCAGCAGCTTAGTACCGGGAAGCTCCTACAATGAGCAGTTCTTC,CASSLVPGSSYNEQFF
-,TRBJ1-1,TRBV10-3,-,TGTGCCATCAGTGGCGGTATGATCGGGGCTGAAGCTTTCTTT,CAISGGMIGAEAFF
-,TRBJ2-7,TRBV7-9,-,TGTGCCAGCAGCTTAGCGGAGCGGGCGAGCTACGAGCAGTACTTC,CASSLAERASYEQYF
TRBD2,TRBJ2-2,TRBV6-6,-,TGTGCCAGCAGTCATAAGACTAGCGGGGGGCTATCCAACACCGGGGAGCTGTTTTTT,CASSHKTSGGLSNTGELFF
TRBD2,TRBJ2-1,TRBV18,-,TGTGCCAGCTCACAAGGACTAGCGGGAGATGAGCAGTTCTTC,CASSQGLAGDEQFF
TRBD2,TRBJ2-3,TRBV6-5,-,TGTGCCTGCAGGTCTAGCGGGAGCACAGATACGCAGTATTTT,CACRSSGSTDTQYF
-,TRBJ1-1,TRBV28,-,TGTGCCAGCAGTTTAGTCCGCGGGGGCACTGAAGCTTTCTTT,CASSLVRGGTEAFF
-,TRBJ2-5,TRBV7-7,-,TGTGCTAGCAGCCGAGGGGGGACCCAGTACTTC,CASSRGGTQYF
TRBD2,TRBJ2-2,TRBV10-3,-,TGTGCCATCAGTGACACTAGCGGGAGGTGGAACACCGGGGAGCTGTTTTTT,CAISDTSGRWNTGELFF
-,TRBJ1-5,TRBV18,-,TGTGCCAGCTCACCAGGGCCAGGGAATCAGCCCCAGCATTTT,CASSPGPGNQPQHF
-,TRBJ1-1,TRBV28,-,TGTGCCAGCAGTTCCATTAAAGTGGTTAGGACTGAAGCTTTCTTT,CASSSIKVVRTEAFF
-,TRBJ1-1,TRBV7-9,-,TGTGCCAGCAGCGGAACAGGGTATCCTGAAGCTTTCTTT,CASSGTGYPEAFF
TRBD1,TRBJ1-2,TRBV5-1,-,TGCGCCAGCAGCTTGGTCCCGGGACAGGGAAGGCGCGGCTACACCTTC,CASSLVPGQGRRGYTF
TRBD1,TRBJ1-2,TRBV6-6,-,TGTGCCAGCAGCCAGACAGGGAAGGACTATGGCTACACCTTC,CASSQTGKDYGYTF
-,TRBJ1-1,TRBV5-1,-,TGCGCCAGCAGCTTGGCCAAAGCGACTGAAGCTTTCTTT,CASSLAKATEAFF
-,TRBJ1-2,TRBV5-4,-,TGTGCCAGCAGCTTGGACACGTATGGCTACACCTTC,CASSLDTYGYTF
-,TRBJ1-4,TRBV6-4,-,TGTGCCAGCAGTGACTCGTGCGTTAAGTGGAGGCAGAAGGAAAAACTGTTTTTT,CASSDSCVKWRQKEKLFF